This TCR beta chain was sequenced in a study of cytomegalovirus exposure and HLA in healthy donors. V lost 2 bases, J lost 7 bases, and 15 bases lay in between. The CDR3 has 16 residues. CDR1 LNHNV and CDR2 YYDKDF come from the germline V gene (reference sequence). The PCR made use of 60 Vbeta and 13 Jbeta primers. Sequencing used immunoSEQ multiplex PCR; TCRdb keeps in-frame clones, though not all of them. This sample has 100,000 to 150,000 clones, with around 77% found just once. Points from the study as a whole: In vitro assays verified that three CMV-associated chains recognized CMV antigens specifically.

On this clone: As yet, its antigen is unknown.

The clonotype was recovered from a woman aged 60-70 years in good health and CMV-seronegative. The source material was PBMCs. V gene TRBV15 combines with J gene TRBJ1-6, with a possible D match to TRBD1 (5 bases). In nucleotides, the CDR3 is TGTGCCACCAGCAGAAACCCGCGACAGTTAAATTCACCCCTCCACTTT. It translates to CATSRNPRQLNSPLHF.